Listed below are T cell receptor beta chains from one sample, sequenced in a study of blood T cells in healthy people across ages. TCRdb reanalysed the 5' RACE reads using MiXCR and keeps one entry per CDR3 protein. Among around 520,000 distinct CDR3 sequences listed, 25% to 35% were seen once. In addition, the sample was reused for a study of T cells of mothers and their children.

Sequencing was performed on blood. The receptors shown here come from a boy under 10 years old in good health. Each CDR3 is given with its conserved first and last residue. The D gene is left open where the match is weak. Rows give clone size only sometimes, using once, few, many, or a class for an expanded clone.

d_call | j_call | v_call | clone_size | cdr3_nt | cdr3_aa
- | TRBJ1-1 | TRBV12-3/TRBV12-4 | - | TGTGCCAGCAGTTTAGGTCTGGGCTCTGGCACTGAAGCTTTCTTT | CASSLGLGSGTEAFF
- | TRBJ2-6 | TRBV18 | - | TGTGCCAGCTCACCAGTCTGGGCTAGCGAGAGCTCTGGGGCCAACGTCCTGACTTTC | CASSPVWASESSGANVLTF
- | TRBJ2-2 | TRBV6-4 | - | TGTGCCAGCAACATACCCGGGGACCAAAACACCGGGGAGCTGTTTTTT | CASNIPGDQNTGELFF
TRBD1 | TRBJ1-2 | TRBV12-3/TRBV12-4 | few | TGTGCCAGCAGTTTTCGACAGGGCGGTGAGGGCTACACCTTC | CASSFRQGGEGYTF
- | TRBJ2-3 | TRBV7-2 | - | TGTGCCAGCAGCTTAGTTCGGCTCCTCACAGATACGCAGTATTTT | CASSLVRLLTDTQYF
- | TRBJ2-5 | TRBV3-1 | - | TGTGCCAGCAGCCCCTTTAGCGGCCCGGAGACCCAGTACTTC | CASSPFSGPETQYF
- | TRBJ1-1 | TRBV10-3 | few | TGTGCCATCAGGGACAGTGTCCCCTCGGGGCTGGCTTTCTTT | CAIRDSVPSGLAFF
TRBD2 | TRBJ2-1 | TRBV6-2/TRBV6-3 | few | TGTGCCAGCAGGAGTCCAGCGGGAGATTACAATGAGCAGTTCTTC | CASRSPAGDYNEQFF
- | TRBJ1-4 | TRBV9 | - | TGTGCCAGCAGCGTAGGTCACAGGGATGAAAAACTGTTTTTT | CASSVGHRDEKLFF
- | TRBJ2-1 | TRBV7-2 | few | TGTGCCAGCAGCTTATGGAAGGACTCCTACAATGAGCAGTTCTTC | CASSLWKDSYNEQFF
- | TRBJ2-7 | TRBV7-9 | - | TGTGCCAGCAGCGCGTTGGAAGACGAGCAGTACTTC | CASSALEDEQYF
TRBD1 | TRBJ2-3 | TRBV25-1 | - | TGTGCCAGCAGTGCCTACAGGGGAGATGGCACAGATACGCAGTATTTT | CASSAYRGDGTDTQYF
TRBD2 | TRBJ2-1 | TRBV20-1 | - | TGCAGTGCTACGACCGGGGGGACTTCCTACAATGAGCAGTTCTTC | CSATTGGTSYNEQFF
- | TRBJ2-2 | TRBV4-1 | - | TGCGCCAGCAGCCACTACGGGCGGGGAACCGGGGAGCTGTTTTTT | CASSHYGRGTGELFF
- | TRBJ2-1 | TRBV6-2/TRBV6-3 | few | TGTGCCAGCAGTTCAAAAAGACAGGACAATGAGCAGTTCTTC | CASSSKRQDNEQFF
TRBD1 | TRBJ1-6 | TRBV27 | - | TGTGCCATCCGGACAGGCGACAATAATTCACCCCTCCACTTT | CAIRTGDNNSPLHF
- | TRBJ2-3 | TRBV27 | few | TGTGCCAGCAGTCACCCATTGGGGCTGAATACGCAGTATTTT | CASSHPLGLNTQYF
- | TRBJ2-1 | TRBV7-2 | few | TGTGCCAGCAGCCGACCAGGGCCAGGGGTGAATGAGCAGTTCTTC | CASSRPGPGVNEQFF
TRBD2 | TRBJ2-5 | TRBV19 | - | TGTGCCAGCGGGACTAGCGGGGATCAAGAGACCCAGTACTTC | CASGTSGDQETQYF
- | TRBJ2-4 | TRBV20-1 | - | TGCAGTGCTAGAGAGGGGGCCAAAAACATTCAGTACTTC | CSAREGAKNIQYF
TRBD2 | TRBJ2-2 | TRBV20-1 | - | TGCAGTGCTCGTAGCGGGGGGGCTTCCGGGGAGCTGTTTTTT | CSARSGGASGELFF
TRBD1 | TRBJ1-2 | TRBV14 | - | TGTGCCAGCAGCCAAGAAGGGGCAGGGGGCTATGACTATGGCTACACCTTC | CASSQEGAGGYDYGYTF
TRBD1 | TRBJ2-2 | TRBV6-2/TRBV6-3 | few | TGTGCCAGCAGTCAATTATGGACAGGTGGCCCCGGGGAGCTGTTTTTT | CASSQLWTGGPGELFF
- | TRBJ1-1 | TRBV7-2 | - | TGTGCCAGCAGCCGGCCGGGGGTTCAAACTGAAGCTTTCTTT | CASSRPGVQTEAFF
- | TRBJ2-3 | TRBV7-2 | - | TGTGCCAGCAGCTTTTCGGGGGGCGCAGATACGCAGTATTTT | CASSFSGGADTQYF
- | TRBJ2-3 | TRBV7-7 | - | TGTACCAGCAGCTTATCAGGGCCCGAGGGTACGCAGTATTTT | CTSSLSGPEGTQYF
- | TRBJ1-5 | TRBV6-2/TRBV6-3 | - | TGTGCCAGCAGTTACCCCGGGCCCCAGCATTTT | CASSYPGPQHF
TRBD2 | TRBJ2-7 | TRBV10-3 | - | TGTGCCATCAAGGGGACTAGCGATGAGGAGCAGTACTTC | CAIKGTSDEEQYF
TRBD2 | TRBJ2-1 | TRBV27 | - | TGTGCCAGCAGTTCCAATAGCGGGGGGGCCACCTACAATGAGCAGTTCTTC | CASSSNSGGATYNEQFF
- | TRBJ1-1 | TRBV24-1 | few | TGTGCCGCTAGACAGAGGAACACTGAAGCTTTCTTT | CAARQRNTEAFF
- | TRBJ1-4 | TRBV7-2 | many | TGTGCCAGCAGCGCGCTGGCGGGGCCGGATGAAAAACTGTTTTTT | CASSALAGPDEKLFF
- | TRBJ2-5 | TRBV10-3 | - | TGTGCCATCAGTGAGTCTGTTCGGCAAGAGACCCAGTACTTC | CAISESVRQETQYF
TRBD2 | TRBJ2-1 | TRBV4-3 | - | TGCGCCAGCAGCAGGACTCTAGCGGGAACCGGTGAGCAGTTCTTC | CASSRTLAGTGEQFF
- | TRBJ2-4 | TRBV12-3/TRBV12-4 | - | TGTGCCAGCAGTTTAGCGGGCTCAGGGAACATTCAGTACTTC | CASSLAGSGNIQYF
- | TRBJ2-2 | TRBV27 | few | TGTGCCAGCAGTTTATCGAGGGGCTCGACCACCGGGGAGCTGTTTTTT | CASSLSRGSTTGELFF
TRBD1 | TRBJ1-2 | TRBV4-1 | few | TGCGCCAGCAGCCAAGAGAGGGGGCTTGGGAACTATGGCTACACCTTC | CASSQERGLGNYGYTF
TRBD2 | TRBJ2-3 | TRBV7-2 | - | TGTGCCAGCAGCCCGAGAGGTAGCGGGACCGGGGATACGCAGTATTTT | CASSPRGSGTGDTQYF
- | TRBJ2-7 | TRBV30 | - | TGTGCCTGGCACCCCGGGATAGACTACGAGCAGTACTTC | CAWHPGIDYEQYF
- | TRBJ2-5 | TRBV5-6 | few | TGTGCCAGCAGCTTGAACCCGGGAGAGGGGCAAGAGACCCAGTACTTC | CASSLNPGEGQETQYF
- | TRBJ1-5 | TRBV28 | - | TGTGCCAGCAGTTTCCTCGGGGAATGGGAGCCCCAGCATTTT | CASSFLGEWEPQHF
- | TRBJ2-5 | TRBV16 | - | TGTGCCAGCAGCCACGAGGTAGAGACCCAGTACTTC | CASSHEVETQYF
TRBD2 | TRBJ2-1 | TRBV25-1 | - | TGTGCCAGCAGTGATCTTGGACTAGCAAGTAATGAGCAGTTCTTC | CASSDLGLASNEQFF
TRBD2 | TRBJ2-7 | TRBV7-9 | - | TGTGCCAGCAGCTTTGGGACTAGTAATCACTACGAGCAGTACTTC | CASSFGTSNHYEQYF
- | TRBJ2-7 | TRBV20-1 | - | TGCAGTGCTAGGAAACGGAACCTTTACGAGCAGTACTTC | CSARKRNLYEQYF